This is a list of T cell receptor beta chains from one sample in a study of blood T cell repertoires in COVID-19. Some clones are missing from TCRdb's copy, which holds only in-frame ones; the method was immunoSEQ multiplex PCR. Of hundreds of thousands of clones listed, around 90% are singletons. The sequenced sample was PBMCs or T cells enriched from blood (not recorded which). The receptors originated from a woman aged 60-70 years in a cohort exposed to, infected with or recovered from COVID-19 (not recorded which). Each CDR3 is given with its conserved first and last residue.

>15|TRBV10-3|TRBJ2-7
CAISELTGVSYEQYF
>15|TRBV4-3|TRBJ2-1
CASSQAQVGVNEQFF
>18|TRBV23-1|TRBJ2-7
CASSQCYGTSGSDYEQYF
>16|TRBV6-1|TRBJ1-5
CASSEMGQYSNQPQHF
>16|TRBV6-2/TRBV6-3|TRBJ1-1
CASSPGQGRRGTEAFF
>13|TRBV30|TRBJ2-7
CAWAPRTWEQQYF
>17|TRBV7-2|TRBJ1-5
CASSLGQGDVSNQPQHF
>14|TRBV10-3|TRBJ2-1
CAIKPGQGADEQFF
>13|TRBV6-2/TRBV6-3|TRBJ2-7
CASSLRESYEQYF
>15|TRBV6-1|TRBJ2-3
CASSEAPGGADTQYF
>11|TRBV6-2/TRBV6-3|TRBJ1-2
CASSYLYGYTF
>12|TRBV3-1/TRBV3-2|TRBJ1-2
CASSQVGGEGTF
>16|TRBV3-1/TRBV3-2|TRBJ2-7
CASSPRGNRGLYEQYF
>17|TRBV5-8|TRBJ1-1
CASSLNPGQGARTEAFF
>14|TRBV28|TRBJ2-5
CASTALAGQETQYF
>19|TRBV10-1|TRBJ2-2
CASSESLGSGRGDTGELFF
>11|TRBV10-1|TRBJ2-3
CASSGGGTQYF
>14|TRBV3-1/TRBV3-2|TRBJ2-7
CASSQVETGGLQYF
>16|TRBV5-1|TRBJ2-1
CASSRQTSGGYNEQFF
>19|TRBV5-1|TRBJ2-2
CASYGTSTSGRAYTGELFF
>16|TRBV10-1|TRBJ1-1
CASSERGKGLTDEAFF
>17|TRBV24-1|TRBJ2-1
CATSDASPGEVLSEQFF
>15|TRBV7-3|TRBJ2-3
CASSLAGAGTDTQYF
>16|TRBV4-3|TRBJ1-4
CASSQGQGATNEKLFF